These 27 T cell receptor beta chains were all obtained from the same sample, sequenced in a study of blood T cell repertoires in COVID-19 (dated by TCRdb to between 2020 and 2021). The receptor library was made with the immunoSEQ multiplex PCR assay. Entries here come from immuneACCESS through TCRdb and include only in-frame sequences with V and J called. Some clones fail to appear in such tables; in the studies checked, an unresolved V gene covers under half of the shortfall, and the cause of the remainder is unknown. Within this sample are 250,000 to 350,000 clones, with 87% of them counted one time only. 7.8% of the sample goes to the ten largest clones. Sequencing was done on a sample of peripheral blood. These receptors all stem from a woman aged 45 to 65 who had recovered from COVID-19.

This chain joins TRBV20-1 and TRBJ2-3, with a tentative D call TRBD2 (6 bases). V was shortened by 5 bases and J by 9 bases, with 12 bases between the two germline ends. Looked up from germline, CDR1 is DFQATT and CDR2 is SNEGSKA (reference sequence). CDR3 length: 11 amino acids. CDR3 loop: CSADGGNTQYF. The CDR3 coding sequence is TGCAGTGCTGACGGGGGTAACACGCAGTATTTT.

The table lists this clone with a count of one. The chain employs TRBV6-5 and TRBJ1-3; D unresolved. The ends were cut back, 7 bases at V and 2 bases at J, with 9 bases in the middle. CDR1 MNHEY and CDR2 SVGAGI come from the germline V gene. The CDR3 has 13 amino acids. This chain's CDR3 is CASKTDTGNTIYF. The CDR3 DNA reads as TGTGCCAGCAAAACAGATACTGGAAACACCATATATTTT.

The chain is built from TRBV4-3 and TRBJ1-1, with D tentatively TRBD1 (5 bases). The germline gives CDR1 LGHNA, CDR2 YSLEER. The V gene lost 1 base and the J gene lost 1 base, with 7 bases spanning the gap. CDR3 length: 14 residues. CDR3 residues: CASSQGQGNTEAFF. The CDR3 DNA is TGCGCCAGCAGCCAAGGTCAGGGGAACACTGAAGCTTTCTTT.

The chain is built from TRBV11-2 and TRBJ2-7; D is unclear. Germline CDR1 and CDR2: SGHAT and FQNNGV. The CDR3 contains 15 residues. The V end lost 0 bases, the J end lost 4 bases, and 13 bases lay between the germline ends. The DNA for the CDR3 is TGTGCCAGCAGCTTAGATAGCCTACACATGTACGAGCAGTACTTC. Amino acids: CASSLDSLHMYEQYF.

The chain uses TRBV18 and TRBJ1-2; D remains unclear. Germline CDR1 reads KGHSH; CDR2 reads LQKENI. The CDR3 length is 14 residues. Trimming pared 2 bases from V and 2 bases from J, leaving 9 bases between. The CDR3 sequence: CASSPAAGNYGYTF. The CDR3 bases are TGTGCCAGCTCACCAGCGGCGGGAAACTATGGCTACACCTTC. Complete variable domain (other parts from reference TRBV18 and TRBJ1-2): NAGVMQNPRHLVRRRGQEARLRCSPMKGHSHVYWYRQLPEEGLKFMVYLQKENIIDESGMPKERFSAEFPKEGPSILRIQQVVRGDSAAYFCASSPAAGNYGYTFGSGTRLTVV.

V and J are TRBV10-2 and TRBJ1-2; 9 bases agree with TRBD1. Germline lookup yields CDR1 WSHSY and CDR2 SAAADI. Trimming removed 8 bases from V and 8 bases from J; junction bases left unmatched: 15. CDR3 length equals 15 residues. The CDR3 reads CASALQLQGAEGYTF. CDR3 sequence (DNA): TGCGCCAGCGCCCTGCAATTACAGGGGGCAGAGGGCTACACCTTC.

J is TRBJ1-2 and V is TRBV6-5; D ambiguous. CDR3 length equals 13 residues. Germline assignment: CDR1 MNHEY and CDR2 SVGAGI. V was clipped by 5 bases and J by 14 bases, with 21 bases between them. Here the CDR3 DNA reads TGTGCCAGCAGTAGCTCGCTTATATGGGCCTCAACCTTC. Its translation: CASSSSLIWASTF.

This rearrangement joins TRBV11-2 to TRBJ2-7, with TRBD1 matching 7 bases. V was clipped by 4 bases and J by 2 bases; unmatched bases: 8. The CDR3 has 15 amino acids. Looked up from germline, CDR1 is SGHAT and CDR2 is FQNNGV. The CDR3 DNA sequence: TGTGCCAGCAGCTCAACACGGGACAGACCCTACGAGCAGTACTTC. Protein: CASSSTRDRPYEQYF.

The chain couples TRBV19 to TRBJ1-5; D not resolved. Trimming removed 4 bases at V and 10 bases at J, with 11 bases between. CDR1 and CDR2 (germline): LNHDA, SQIVND (reference sequence). The CDR3 loop spans 12 amino acids. This chain's CDR3 is CASSSLGSPQHF. The CDR3 DNA reads as TGTGCCAGTAGTAGTCTAGGTAGTCCCCAGCATTTT.

This clone was seen only a few times. The CDR3 DNA is TGTGCCAGCTCGCCGACAGGGGTTAACACTGAAGCTTTCTTT. This sequence encodes CASSPTGVNTEAFF. This chain uses TRBV18 with TRBJ1-1, with 8 bases matching TRBD1. The CDR3 has 14 amino acids. Unmatched junction bases numbered 5, after V lost 6 bases and J lost 2 bases. Germline CDR1 and CDR2: KGHSH and LQKENI.

The chain recombines TRBV6-4 with TRBJ2-1; no firm D call. Germline CDR1 and CDR2: MRHNA and SNTAGT. The germline V and J ends were trimmed by 5 bases and 9 bases, with 17 bases remaining between them. This CDR3 has 14 residues. CDR3 DNA: TGTGCCAGCAGTCGGTCAGGCGCTCCCAGTGAGCAGTTCTTC. Its translation: CASSRSGAPSEQFF.

The genes are TRBV9 and TRBJ1-2; D not resolved. The CDR3 has 15 residues. With 0 bases removed from V and 4 bases from J, the gap between germline ends came to 13 bases. Germline CDR1 and CDR2: SGDLS and YYNGEE. CDR3 sequence reads: CASSVDPDGSYGYTF. The CDR3 nucleotides read TGTGCCAGCAGCGTAGACCCCGACGGGAGCTATGGCTACACCTTC.

The rearrangement joins TRBV4-3 to TRBJ1-2, with 7 nucleotides matching TRBD1. V shed 0 bases and J 6 bases; nucleotides not matched to a gene: 7. The germline CDR1 and CDR2 sequences are LGHNA and YSLEER. This CDR3 is built from 15 residues. The CDR3 bases are TGCGCCAGCAGCCAAGATCGAGGGGGCGCAGATGGCTACACCTTC. Amino acid sequence: CASSQDRGGADGYTF.

Note on this clone: Other nucleotide sequences from this sample produce the same CDR3. This rearrangement joins TRBV29-1 to TRBJ1-2; 9 bases align to TRBD1. This CDR3 is 12 amino acids long. Germline CDR1 SQVTM, CDR2 ANQGSEA. Trimming cost V 6 bases and J 5 bases; bases outside gene matches: 4. The CDR3 DNA reads TGCAGCGTGGGACAGGGTGGGTATGGCTACACCTTC. Translated, it gives CSVGQGGYGYTF.

The chain uses TRBV29-1 and TRBJ1-5, with D possibly being TRBD1 (5 bases). V was clipped by 6 bases and J by 1 base, with 13 bases between them. This CDR3 region has 14 residues. Germline loops: CDR1 SQVTM, CDR2 ANQGSEA. CDR3 bases: TGCAGCGTCCAGTCAGGGTTCAGCAATCAGCCCCAGCATTTT. Its protein product is CSVQSGFSNQPQHF.

The chain's CDR3 is CASSRDRTYGYTF. Written as DNA, the CDR3 is TGTGCCAGCAGCCGGGACAGAACCTATGGCTACACCTTC. The chain links TRBV6-2 or TRBV6-3 to TRBJ1-2; 7 positions agree with TRBD1. Germline lookup yields CDR1 MNHEY and CDR2 SVGEGT. The V segment lost 6 bases and the J segment 4 bases; nucleotides outside the gene matches: 5. The CDR3 totals 13 residues.

V gene TRBV11-1 combines with J gene TRBJ2-7; 13 bases line up with TRBD2. V lost 5 bases to trimming and J lost 11 bases; unmatched junction nucleotides: 12. There are 15 residues in the CDR3. The germline gives CDR1 SGHAT, CDR2 FQDESV (reference sequence). CDR3 coding DNA: TGTGCCAGCAGCCTCGGGACTAGCGGGACCCACGTCGAGTACTTC. Translation gives CASSLGTSGTHVEYF.

This rearrangement joins TRBV4-3 to TRBJ1-2, with D uncertain. In germline, CDR1 is LGHNA, CDR2 YSLEER. Trimming pared 0 bases from V and 3 bases from J, leaving 5 bases between. CDR3 size: 13 residues. The CDR3 region is CASSQDSDYGYTF. CDR3 DNA sequence: TGCGCCAGCAGCCAAGACAGTGACTATGGCTACACCTTC.

The chain is built from TRBV27 and TRBJ2-2, with D perhaps matching TRBD1 (5 bases). Germline V gives CDR1 MNHEY, CDR2 SMNVEV (reference sequence). V shed 2 bases and J shed 7 bases, with 17 bases lying between them. This CDR3 is built from 16 residues. The DNA of the CDR3 is TGTGCCAGCAGTTTAAGGGGTTGGGGTTTCGGCGGGGAGCTGTTTTTT. It yields the protein CASSLRGWGFGGELFF.

The table lists this clone with a count of one. This chain connects TRBV6-2 or TRBV6-3 to TRBJ2-2; a weak D match, TRBD2 (5 bases). Germline V CDR1 and CDR2: MNHEY, SVGEGT. The CDR3 spans 14 residues. V was cut by 0 bases and J by 4 bases, with 6 bases left in between. CDR3 protein: CASSYSRGTGELFF. As DNA, the CDR3 is TGTGCCAGCAGTTACTCCCGGGGCACCGGGGAGCTGTTTTTT.

This rearrangement joins TRBV7-3 to TRBJ2-7; TRBD2 matches 12 bases. The germline gives CDR1 SGHTA, CDR2 FQGTGA. J gave up 6 bases and V 5 bases, and 5 bases lay outside the gene matches. The CDR3 runs 14 residues. CDR3 bases: TGTGCCAGCAGCCAGACTAGCGGGAGTTCCGAGCAGTACTTC. As protein: CASSQTSGSSEQYF.

J is TRBJ2-3 and V is TRBV27, with TRBD2 matching over 14 bases. V lost 4 bases and J lost 2; bases outside the gene matches: 14. Germline values: CDR1 MNHEY, CDR2 SMNVEV (reference sequence). The CDR3 spans 20 residues. This chain's CDR3 is CASSSKPMGLAGVPTDTQYF. The CDR3 region has the DNA TGTGCCAGCAGTTCTAAACCAATGGGACTAGCGGGGGTTCCCACAGATACGCAGTATTTT.

This chain connects TRBV5-1 to TRBJ2-2; unclear D gene. This CDR3 is 16 amino acids long. Germline V CDR1 and CDR2: SGHRS, YFSETQ. Trimming removed 5 bases from V and 1 base from J, with 15 bases in between. The DNA of the CDR3 is TGCGCCAGCAGAACGTACGGAGCCCAGAACACCGGGGAGCTGTTTTTT. It codes for CASRTYGAQNTGELFF.

The chain combines TRBV5-5 with TRBJ2-3, with D uncertain. Deletions cut 2 bases from V and 2 bases from J, with 15 bases between. Germline V lookup: CDR1 SGHKS, CDR2 YYEKEE (reference sequence). The CDR3 is 16 amino acids. In nucleotides, the CDR3 is TGTGCCAGCAGCTTTAGCCCCCAAGAGATCACAGATACGCAGTATTTT. Translating it yields CASSFSPQEITDTQYF.

The chain uses TRBV30 and TRBJ1-1; the D gene is possibly TRBD1 (5 bases). The CDR3 is 14 residues long. Deletions cut 1 base from V and 1 base from J, with 10 bases between. Germline V gene sequence: CDR1 GTSNPN, CDR2 SVGIG (reference sequence). The CDR3 DNA reads as TGTGCCTGGAGTGGGTACGGGGGGAACACTGAAGCTTTCTTT. Translation gives CAWSGYGGNTEAFF.

This clone was seen ten or more times. The chain employs TRBV6-1 and TRBJ2-7; 10 nucleotides agree with TRBD1. Germline CDR1 MNHNS, CDR2 SASEGT. With V trimmed by 3 bases and J by 2 bases, 4 bases remained unmatched. The CDR3 extends over 15 amino acids. The CDR3: CASSDGGTGAYEQYF. DNA of the CDR3: TGTGCCAGCAGTGACGGTGGGACAGGGGCCTACGAGCAGTACTTC.

This clone came up once. V is TRBV7-2 and J is TRBJ2-1, with 10 bases matching TRBD2. J was trimmed by 4 bases and V by 4 bases; bases with no gene match: 4. The CDR3 spans 15 residues. CDR1 is SGHTA and CDR2 is FQGNSA in the germline V gene. CDR3 sequence: CASSSERGGYNEQFF. The CDR3 DNA sequence: TGTGCCAGCAGCTCGGAGCGGGGGGGGTACAATGAGCAGTTCTTC.